Listed below are T cell receptor beta chains from one sample, sequenced in a study of beta chain features in type 1 diabetes. Only in-frame clones appear in the TCRdb table, and some are missing; sequencing was by immunoSEQ multiplex PCR. The table lists 900,000 or so clones, 15% to 20% of them singletons. The specimen sequenced was naive CD4+ T cells from blood. The source of these receptors is a woman between 18 and 29 years old in good health. CDR3s include the opening cysteine and the closing phenylalanine or tryptophan. Each record gives: clone size, D gene, J gene, V gene, CDR3 protein, CDR3 DNA. D genes are given only for firm matches. Some rows mark clone size as missing; the rest say once, few, many or name a class of expanded clone.

>NA|NA|TRBJ2-2|TRBV2
CASNGFGELFF
TGTGCCAGCAATGGCTTCGGGGAGCTGTTTTTT
>few|NA|TRBJ1-2|TRBV6-1
CASSRSTNYGYTF
TGTGCCAGCAGCCGGTCTACTAACTATGGCTACACCTTC
>NA|NA|TRBJ1-2|TRBV2
CASSVDILPGYTF
TGTGCCAGCAGTGTGGACATTCTTCCGGGCTACACCTTC
>NA|NA|TRBJ2-7|TRBV19
CAHLRPPVGQYF
TGTGCCCACCTTCGCCCCCCGGTAGGGCAGTACTTC
>few|NA|TRBJ1-1|TRBV5-6
CASSSTNTEAFF
TGTGCCAGCAGCAGCACAAACACTGAAGCTTTCTTT
>NA|TRBD2|TRBJ2-1|TRBV6-6
CARNLAGGAYNEQFF
TGTGCCAGGAACTTAGCGGGAGGGGCTTACAATGAGCAGTTCTTC
>NA|TRBD1|TRBJ1-1|TRBV7-9
CASSLAGGAEAFF
TGTGCCAGCAGCTTAGCAGGGGGCGCCGAAGCTTTCTTT
>NA|NA|TRBJ2-2|TRBV6-1
CATTTRTGELFF
TGTGCCACCACAACAAGGACCGGGGAGCTGTTTTTT
>NA|TRBD1|TRBJ1-1|TRBV19
CASSKPTGRGEAFF
TGTGCCAGTAGTAAACCGACAGGGAGAGGTGAAGCTTTCTTT
>NA|TRBD2|TRBJ2-7|TRBV6-5
CASRGTSYYEQYF
TGTGCCAGCAGGGGGACTAGCTATTACGAGCAGTACTTC
>few|TRBD2|TRBJ2-3|TRBV11-3
CASSSTGLAGDTQYF
TGTGCCAGCAGCTCCACAGGACTAGCAGGGGATACGCAGTATTTT